The entry below gives a single T cell receptor beta chain sequence along with its context. Its antigen has not been determined. Base qualities are not provided; no much larger clone lies one nucleotide away. Taken from cysteine to phenylalanine, the CDR3 has 17 residues. Only the CDR3 part of the read is kept: 51 bases, read in frame from the first base. CDR1 and CDR2 (SGDLS, YYNGEE) derive from the germline V gene. V loses 1 base, J loses 5 bases, and the germline ends lie 18 bases apart. Using the deep immunoSEQ assay, multiplex PCR amplified TCR CDR3 regions from genomic DNA. For each cell subset, the extracted genomic DNA was distributed evenly across all wells of several immunoSEQ 96-well plates, and each plate served as one replicate. For sorted subsets, about 220 ng of genomic DNA, equivalent to roughly 30,000 T cell genomes, went into each replicate PCR. Purified libraries were measured with a Qubit 3.0 fluorometer, size-checked on a Bioanalyzer 2100, and measured again with the KAPA Library Quantification kit. Every immunoSEQ 96-well plate was sequenced on a separate single-read 150-cycle Illumina NextSeq 550 flow cell. The authors' pipeline ran thus. Because the immunoSEQ output included only junctional sequences and no quality scores, the filtering could not be the same as the filtering used for full-length reads. Sequences were annotated with PyIR, a Python wrapper for IgBLAST v1.9, and V/J genes and CDR3 were assigned using IMGT germline references. Reads with weak V/J assignments (E-value above 1e-6), missing CDR3, stop codons, out-of-frame junctions, or ambiguous translated residues were removed. V3J clonotypes were defined by identical inferred V gene, J gene, and CDR3 amino acid sequence. Percentage overlap between repertoires was computed as shared unique clonotypes divided by the size of the smaller repertoire. Three approaches were used to assess repertoire richness: RTK rarefaction, the Chao1 estimator, and Recon v2.1 estimates of unobserved clonotypes. For all TCRbeta clonotypes obtained by the gDNA method from a handful of donors, generation probabilities were computed with OLGA. Here the immuneACCESS table is served through TCRdb, limited to in-frame sequences with V and J called. Missing clones are a known gap in these copies; in checked studies unresolved V genes cover under half, and the rest lacks a known reason. That table is the source of V, J and clone size, and D and trimming were worked out from the DNA. The table for this sample lists some 680,000 clones; around three quarters of them were counted only once. 1.5% to 2% of the sample lies in the top ten.

The data were obtained in a study of shared clonotypes between healthy human individuals (dated by TCRdb to 2018 to 2020). With regard to the full study: A few men and two women, aged 18 to 49 years, made up the cohort. Per donor, three plates each were used for CD4 naive and CD4 memory, two for CD8 naive, and one for CD8 memory. The study deeply sequenced blood TCR repertoires of about 5 healthy adults to estimate repertoire size and the extent of clonotype sharing between individuals. Different laboratories and diverse techniques were used to prepare libraries and sequence TCR repertoires, to increase sequencing depth and limit assay-specific biases. Between about 0.85 and 9.5 billion PBMCs per donor were obtained by leukapheresis. Overall results and qualifications from the work: The small number of donors limited the genetic and exposure-history diversity represented. Compared with non-shared clonotypes, clonotypes shared by all four sorted-subset donors had higher generation probabilities. Pairwise subsampling indicated that sequencing depth was expected to affect the degree of clonotype sharing among donors. Only blood was sampled, and tissue TCR repertoires likely differ from those in blood. Across four donors, 5% to 6% of naive CD4, approximately 3.5% of naive CD8, under 2.5% of memory CD4, and roughly 0.41% of memory CD8 clonotypes were shared. Incomplete sequencing was indicated by rarefaction of sorted-subset datasets, despite the large sequencing depth. Naive subsets generally had larger estimated clonotype richness than memory subsets did.

Healthy HIV-negative adults with no recently reported acute infections or vaccinations were included as donors. Only Caucasian adults living in Nashville, Tennessee, USA were represented among the donors. CD4+ T cells were enriched by magnetic negative selection; naive cells were then positively selected on CD45RA, and the negative fraction formed the memory subset. Blood was obtained by leukapheresis, after which PBMCs were separated by Ficoll-Histopaque density gradient centrifugation and cryopreserved in liquid nitrogen vapor phase. Analytical flow cytometry was used to check the purity and quantity of each magnetically sorted T cell population. From each sorted fraction, genomic DNA was isolated and quantified by UV absorbance on a Nanodrop 2000c.

The sequencing input was memory CD4+ T cells sorted from blood. Taken with the paper, the label for cell subset or site translates to: CD45RA-negative fraction. This sequence was found in a woman aged 30 to 39 in good health. This receptor chain uses TRBV9 and TRBJ2-2; the D gene is perhaps TRBD1 or TRBD2, each of them matching over 5 bases. The nucleotide sequence reads TGTGCCAGCAGCGTAAGGTCTTCCGTTGGGGGAACCGGGGAGCTGTTTTTT. It encodes CASSVRSSVGGTGELFF. The entire variable domain, with the stretches around the CDR3 drawn from the reference TRBV9 and TRBJ2-2 proteins, is DSGVTQTPKHLITATGQRVTLRCSPRSGDLSVYWYQQSLDQGLQFLIQYYNGEERAKGNILERFSAQQFPDLHSELNLSSLELGDSALYFCASSVRSSVGGTGELFFGEGSRLTVL.